The sequence of this T cell receptor beta chain was determined in a study of blood T cell repertoires in COVID-19. Overall study: T cells, B-cell-depleted T cells, or PBMCs provided the cDNA or gDNA that served as material.

This CDR3 comprises 16 residues. Trimming took off 3 bases at V and 7 bases at J, with 16 bases between the two ends. The germline gives CDR1 MNHEY, CDR2 SMNVEV (reference sequence). TCRdb's copy holds only in-frame clones and misses some; the assay was immunoSEQ multiplex PCR. Here the sample spans over 350,000 clones, 90% to 95% being singletons. This TCR was sampled from a woman aged 40 to 55 who had been exposed to COVID-19. The source material was PBMCs or T cells enriched from blood (not recorded which). This chain links TRBV27 with TRBJ1-6; D remains ambiguous. Here the CDR3 reads CASSLFNRRANSPLHF. CDR3 bases: TGTGCCAGCAGTTTGTTTAATCGCAGAGCGAATTCACCCCTCCACTTT.